This paragraph reports one TCR beta chain. Its antigen is not known. The CDR3 is made up of 15 amino acids. In the original workflow: Sequence data from immunoSEQ were junction-only and lacked quality scores; consequently, filtering differed. Sequenced by immunoSEQ multiplex PCR; TCRdb stores in-frame clones only, minus some. D and trimming were read from the DNA, whereas the V and J calls and clone size are those reported in that table. The sample contains 2 million to 2.5 million clones, approximately 95% of which appear only once. This sample is drawn from a study of shared clonotypes between healthy human individuals. Study-wide results and caveats: Clonotypes not shared had lower generation probabilities than those common to all four donors. The sharing of 4.5% to 6.5% of naive CD4 clonotypes was seen across a handful of donors. Naive subsets, compared against memory subsets, generally had larger estimated richness values.

The sequence was collected from a man aged 18 to 35 in good health. Some clones in this sample may be carry-over from other donors' samples. The specimen sequenced was naive CD4+ T cells from PBMCs. Subset defined: CD45RA+ positively selected. This chain connects TRBV21-1 to TRBJ1-1; the listed D gene, TRBD1, was not tested against the DNA. TRBV21-1 is a documented pseudogene. CDR3 DNA sequence: TGTGCCAGCAGCAAAGGCGGCAGGGGCAACACTGAAGCTTTCTTT. Translating gives CASSKGGRGNTEAFF.